The 18 T cell receptor beta chains listed next were all sequenced from one sample in a study of CXCR3-negative and CXCR3-positive naive CD8 T cells. UMI-labeled 5' RACE TRB cDNA libraries were prepared from the cells. TCRdb re-analyzed the 5' RACE reads; it lists each CDR3 protein once, without DNA. The sample data list about 45,000 distinct CDR3 sequences. The sequenced sample was memory CD8+ T cells from blood. The receptors shown here come from a human donor in good health. Some clones in this sample may be carry-over from other donors' samples.

The V and J genes are TRBV7-9 and TRBJ2-7; the D call from TCRdb, TRBD1, cannot be confirmed without DNA. Germline V gene sequence: CDR1 SEHNR, CDR2 FQNEAQ (reference sequence). The CDR3 is made up of 14 amino acids. The CDR3 is CASSHFTVGAEQYF.

The V gene is TRBV28, the J gene TRBJ2-4; TCRdb returns TRBD1, unconfirmable since there is no DNA. The CDR3 runs 12 residues. CDR1 MDHEN and CDR2 SYDVKM come from the germline V gene. CDR3 sequence reads: CASSLSAGGLYF.

V gene TRBV7-9 combines with J gene TRBJ2-7. CDR3 size: 15 residues. CDR1 is SEHNR and CDR2 is FQNEAQ in the germline V gene (reference sequence). CDR3 region: CASSLVAGASYEQYF.

The chain is built from TRBV12-3 or TRBV12-4 and TRBJ2-1. This CDR3 spans 13 amino acids. CDR3 region: CASAAGSYNEQFF.

V and J are TRBV4-3 and TRBJ2-3; TCRdb's D call of TRBD2 is untestable without DNA. Germline assignment: CDR1 LGHNA and CDR2 YSLEER. The CDR3 consists of 14 residues. The CDR3 sequence is CASSRGEGTDTQYF.

The chain employs TRBV15 and TRBJ2-4; the TCRdb D gene call, TRBD2, has no DNA to confirm it. The CDR3 sequence is 15 residues long. Germline V gene lookup returns CDR1 LNHNV and CDR2 YYDKDF (reference sequence). The CDR3: CATSRERGAVNIQYF.

The rearrangement uses TRBV10-3 and TRBJ2-7. This CDR3 comprises 13 residues. Germline CDR1 reads ENHRY; CDR2 reads SYGVKD. CDR3 amino acids: CAISVTETYEQYF.

This rearrangement joins TRBV21-1 to TRBJ2-7; the TCRdb D gene call, TRBD1, has no DNA to confirm it. TRBV21-1 is reported as a pseudogene. The CDR3 totals 12 residues. CDR3 sequence reads: CAGGQGRDEQYF.

The chain is built from TRBV7-9 and TRBJ2-5; the D call from TCRdb, TRBD1, cannot be confirmed without DNA. CDR3 length: 17 amino acids. The germline CDR1 and CDR2 sequences are SEHNR and FQNEAQ (reference sequence). CDR3 region: CASSFPTVTDAGGTQYF.

The V and J genes are TRBV20-1 and TRBJ2-1; there is no DNA to check the TCRdb D call of TRBD1. Germline V gene sequence: CDR1 DFQATT, CDR2 SNEGSKA (reference sequence). The CDR3 has 14 residues. This CDR3 is CSARERGQGIEQFF.

The chain links TRBV20-1 to TRBJ2-3; TCRdb indicates TRBD1, and absent DNA this call remains unverified. CDR1 is DFQATT and CDR2 is SNEGSKA in the germline V gene (reference sequence). This CDR3 is 14 amino acids long. The CDR3 reads CSATRTGLGATQYF.

This rearrangement joins TRBV11-2 to TRBJ2-7. Looked up from germline, CDR1 is SGHAT and CDR2 is FQNNGV. This CDR3 region has 16 residues. CDR3 sequence: CASSLDRLTYDYEQYF. Complete variable domain (other parts from reference TRBV11-2 and TRBJ2-7): EAGVAQSPRYKIIEKRQSVAFWCNPISGHATLYWYQQILGQGPKLLIQFQNNGVVDDSQLPKDRFSAERLKGVDSTLKIQPAKLEDSAVYLCASSLDRLTYDYEQYFGPGTRLTVT.

The chain links TRBV6-5 to TRBJ2-1; TCRdb's D gene call, TRBD2, goes unchecked for lack of DNA. The CDR3 totals 14 residues. Germline values: CDR1 MNHEY, CDR2 SVGAGI. This chain's CDR3 is CASSYGGEVGEQFF.

The rearrangement joins TRBV4-3 to TRBJ2-7. CDR1 LGHNA and CDR2 YSLEER come from the germline V gene. This CDR3 has 16 amino acids. The chain's CDR3 is CASSQASSESSYEQYF.

V usage is TRBV7-3 and J usage is TRBJ2-7; the TRBD1 assignment by TCRdb is unverifiable without DNA. CDR1 SGHTA and CDR2 FQGTGA come from the germline V gene. This CDR3 is 15 amino acids long. The CDR3 spells CASSPDGTGRYEQYF.

This chain connects TRBV5-6 to TRBJ2-7; TCRdb names TRBD1, which stays unverified in the absence of DNA. The CDR3 spans 15 residues. CDR1 and CDR2 (germline): SGHDT, YYEEEE. The CDR3 reads CASSLDGDRAYEQYF.

This chain joins TRBV7-9 and TRBJ1-1; TCRdb reports TRBD1, a call that lacks DNA to check it against. This CDR3 region has 15 residues. Germline V lookup: CDR1 SEHNR, CDR2 FQNEAQ (reference sequence). CDR3 sequence reads: CASSLRTGGDTEAFF.

The rearrangement links TRBV29-1 to TRBJ1-1. CDR3 length: 14 residues. The germline V gene encodes CDR1 SQVTM and CDR2 ANQGSEA. The CDR3 here is CSATRGGVNTEAFF.